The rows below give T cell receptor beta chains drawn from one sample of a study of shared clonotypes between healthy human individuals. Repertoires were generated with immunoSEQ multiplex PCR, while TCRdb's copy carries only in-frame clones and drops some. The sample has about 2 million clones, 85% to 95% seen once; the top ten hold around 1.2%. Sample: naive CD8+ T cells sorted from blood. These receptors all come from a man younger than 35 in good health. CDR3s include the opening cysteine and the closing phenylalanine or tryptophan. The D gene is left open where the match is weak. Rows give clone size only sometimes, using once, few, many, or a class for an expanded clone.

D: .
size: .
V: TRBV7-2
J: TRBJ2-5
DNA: TGTGCCAGCAGCACCCGGGAGTCCCAAGAGACCCAGTACTTC
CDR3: CASSTRESQETQYF

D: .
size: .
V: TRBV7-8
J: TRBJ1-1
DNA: TGTGCCAGCAGCTTGCTACAGGGTTTGAACACTGAAGCTTTCTTT
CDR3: CASSLLQGLNTEAFF

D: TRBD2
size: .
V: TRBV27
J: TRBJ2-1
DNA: TGTGCCAGCACCCTAGCGGGGGACAATGAGCAGTTCTTC
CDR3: CASTLAGDNEQFF

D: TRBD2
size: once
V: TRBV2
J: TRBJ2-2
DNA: TGTGCCAGCAATTTCGGGACTACGAACACCGGGGAGCTGTTTTTT
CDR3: CASNFGTTNTGELFF

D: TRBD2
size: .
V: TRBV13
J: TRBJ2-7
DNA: TGTGCCAGCAGCTTCCCAGCGGGGGGACCAGGCCAGCAGTACTTC
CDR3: CASSFPAGGPGQQYF

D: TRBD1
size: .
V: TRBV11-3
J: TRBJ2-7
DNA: TGTGCCAGCAGCTTAAATGGTGACAGGGACTACGAGCAGTACTTC
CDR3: CASSLNGDRDYEQYF

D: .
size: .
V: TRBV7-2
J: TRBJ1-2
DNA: TGTGCCAGCAGCTTATCCGATTCTGGTGTCTATGGCTACACCTTC
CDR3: CASSLSDSGVYGYTF

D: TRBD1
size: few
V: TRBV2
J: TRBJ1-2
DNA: TGTGCCAGCTCAGGGGGCACTCTCTCTAACTATGGCTACACCTTC
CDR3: CASSGGTLSNYGYTF

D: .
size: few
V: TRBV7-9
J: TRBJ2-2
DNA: TGTGCCAGCAGCTTAGATGTTAACACCGGGGAGCTGTTTTTT
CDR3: CASSLDVNTGELFF

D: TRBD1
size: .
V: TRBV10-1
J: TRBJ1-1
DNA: TGCGCCAGCAGTGAGCCTGGACAGGGTGAAGCTTTCTTT
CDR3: CASSEPGQGEAFF

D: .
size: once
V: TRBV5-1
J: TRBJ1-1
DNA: TGCGCCAGCAGCGTGGGGCGGGGAGTCACTGAAGCTTTCTTT
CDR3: CASSVGRGVTEAFF

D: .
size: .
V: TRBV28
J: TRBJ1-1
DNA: TGTGCCAGCAGTCCCCGAAGAAACACTGAAGCTTTCTTT
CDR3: CASSPRRNTEAFF

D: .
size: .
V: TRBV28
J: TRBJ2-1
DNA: TGTGCCAGCAGTTTAATAGGGGGGATTTACAATGAGCAGTTCTTC
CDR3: CASSLIGGIYNEQFF

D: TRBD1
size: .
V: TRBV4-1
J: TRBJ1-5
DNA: TGCGCCAGCAGCCAAGATCTGGGGCGGACAGGGGGCGCCTGGCAGCCCCAGCATTTT
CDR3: CASSQDLGRTGGAWQPQHF

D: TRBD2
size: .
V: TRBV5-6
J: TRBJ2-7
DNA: TGTGCCAGCAGCTTGGCCCAAGCGGGGCCCTCTTTCTACGAGCAGTACTTC
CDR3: CASSLAQAGPSFYEQYF

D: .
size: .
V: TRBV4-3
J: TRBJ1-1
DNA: TGCGCCAGCAGCCAAGACAGGGGCCTCTCTGAAGCTTTCTTT
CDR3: CASSQDRGLSEAFF

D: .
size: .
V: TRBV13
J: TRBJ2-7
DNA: TGTGCCAGCAGCTTAGGAAATAGTCCCTACGAGCAGTACTTC
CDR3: CASSLGNSPYEQYF

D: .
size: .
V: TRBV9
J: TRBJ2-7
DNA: TGTGCCAGCAGCCCTGGTGCTAGCGCCACCTACGAGCAGTACTTC
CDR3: CASSPGASATYEQYF

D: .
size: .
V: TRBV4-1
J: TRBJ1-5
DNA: TGCGCCAGCAGCTTGCAGATGAGGGTTGGCGGGGATCAGCCCCAGCATTTT
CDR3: CASSLQMRVGGDQPQHF

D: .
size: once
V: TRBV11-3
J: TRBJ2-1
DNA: TGTGCCAGCAGCTTAGGGCACGATGAGCAGTTCTTC
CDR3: CASSLGHDEQFF

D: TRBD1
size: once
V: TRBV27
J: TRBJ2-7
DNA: TGTGCCAGCAGTTTAGCCGGGACAGGATCCTACGAGCAGTACTTC
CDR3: CASSLAGTGSYEQYF

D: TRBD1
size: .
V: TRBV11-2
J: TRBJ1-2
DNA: TGTGCCAGCAGCTTGGGGCAGGGGGATGGCTACACCTTC
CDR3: CASSLGQGDGYTF

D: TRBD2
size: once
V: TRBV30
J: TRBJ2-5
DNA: TGTGCCTGGACTGGACTAGCGGAAGAGACCCAGTACTTC
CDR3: CAWTGLAEETQYF

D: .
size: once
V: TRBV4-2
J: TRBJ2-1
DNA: TGTGCCAGCAGCCAAGCCTCGGCTAGCAACCATGAGCAGTTCTTC
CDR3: CASSQASASNHEQFF

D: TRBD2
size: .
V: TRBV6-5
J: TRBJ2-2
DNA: TGTGCCAGCAGTTGGCAAGCGGGGGGCGCCGGGGAGCTGTTTTTT
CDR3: CASSWQAGGAGELFF

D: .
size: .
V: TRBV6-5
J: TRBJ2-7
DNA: TGTGCCAGCAGTTACTCGAATGCAGGCGACGAGCAGTACTTC
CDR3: CASSYSNAGDEQYF

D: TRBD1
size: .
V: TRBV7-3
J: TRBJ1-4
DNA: TGTGCCAGCAGCACAGGGGGCTCCCCTACAACTAATGAAAAACTGTTTTTT
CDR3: CASSTGGSPTTNEKLFF

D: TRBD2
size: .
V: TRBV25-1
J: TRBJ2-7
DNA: TGTGCCAGCAGTGAATCGGGCGGGAGCTCCGAGCAGTACTTC
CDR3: CASSESGGSSEQYF

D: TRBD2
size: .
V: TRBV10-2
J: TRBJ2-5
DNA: TGCGCCAGCAGTCTCGGACTAGCGGGGGATGGAGAGACCCAGTACTTC
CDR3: CASSLGLAGDGETQYF

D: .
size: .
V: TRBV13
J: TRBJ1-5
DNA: TGTGCCAGCAGCTTAGGGGGGATGAATCAGCCCCAGCATTTT
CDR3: CASSLGGMNQPQHF

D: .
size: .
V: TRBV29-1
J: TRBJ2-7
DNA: TGCAGCGTTGAAGATTGGGACGAGCAGTACTTC
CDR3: CSVEDWDEQYF

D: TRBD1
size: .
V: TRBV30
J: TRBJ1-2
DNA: TGTGCCTGGAGTGGCACGCCAGGGGGTAGCTATGGCTACACCTTC
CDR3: CAWSGTPGGSYGYTF

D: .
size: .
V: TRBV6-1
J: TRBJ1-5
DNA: TGTGCCAGCAGTGACGAGATAGGGACAACGAATAGCAATCAGCCCCAGCATTTT
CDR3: CASSDEIGTTNSNQPQHF

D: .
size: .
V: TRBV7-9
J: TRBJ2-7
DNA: TGTGCCAGCAGCTTAATACAGGCCTACGAGCAGTACTTC
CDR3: CASSLIQAYEQYF

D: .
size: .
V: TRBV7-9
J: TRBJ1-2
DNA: TGTGCCAGCAGCGTAGCAATGGAGGGAGTCTATGGCTACACCTTC
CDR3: CASSVAMEGVYGYTF

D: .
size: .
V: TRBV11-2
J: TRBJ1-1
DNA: TGTGCCAGCAGCTTAGGACGGCAGTTTGGCACTGAAGCTTTCTTT
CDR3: CASSLGRQFGTEAFF

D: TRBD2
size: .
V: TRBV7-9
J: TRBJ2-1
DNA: TGTGCCAGCAGCTTAGACGTAGCGGGAGTCCGCTTGCGCGAGCAGTTCTTC
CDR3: CASSLDVAGVRLREQFF

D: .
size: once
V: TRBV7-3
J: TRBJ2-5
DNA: TGTGCCAGCAGCCTAACAGGGAGTGGAGAGACCCAGTACTTC
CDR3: CASSLTGSGETQYF

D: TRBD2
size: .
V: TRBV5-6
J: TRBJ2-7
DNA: TGTGCCAGCAGTGACGGGGGGTCTACGGGGCAGTACTTC
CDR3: CASSDGGSTGQYF

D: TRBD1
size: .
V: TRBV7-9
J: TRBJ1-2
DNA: TGTGCCAGCAGCTTAATCCTGGACAGGGGAGAGGATGGCTACACCTTC
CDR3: CASSLILDRGEDGYTF

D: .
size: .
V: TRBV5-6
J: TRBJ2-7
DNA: TGTGCCAGCAGCTTGGGCGCAGGGGCCTACGAGCAGTACTTC
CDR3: CASSLGAGAYEQYF

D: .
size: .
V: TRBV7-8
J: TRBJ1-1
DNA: TGTGCCAGCATCTCCGTTTGGCAGCCCAACACTGAAGCTTTCTTT
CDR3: CASISVWQPNTEAFF

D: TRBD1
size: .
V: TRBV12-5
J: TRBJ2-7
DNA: TGTGCTAGTGGTTTGGGGAGACAGGGGTCCTACGAGCAGTACTTC
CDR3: CASGLGRQGSYEQYF

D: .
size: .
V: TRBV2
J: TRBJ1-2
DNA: TGTGCCAGCAGTGAATTGAGGGGCAGCTATGGCTACACCTTC
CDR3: CASSELRGSYGYTF

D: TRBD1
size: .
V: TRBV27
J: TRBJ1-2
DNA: TGTGCCAGCAGTGAGGACAGGGGGGCTAACTATGGCTACACCTTC
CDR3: CASSEDRGANYGYTF

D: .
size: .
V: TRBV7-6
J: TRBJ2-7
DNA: TGTGCCAGCAGCTTAGTCCAGGGAACCTACGAGCAGTACTTC
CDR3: CASSLVQGTYEQYF

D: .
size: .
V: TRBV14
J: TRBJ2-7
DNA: TGTGCCAGCAGCCAAGAGGTTAGCATGACCTACGAGCAGTACTTC
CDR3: CASSQEVSMTYEQYF

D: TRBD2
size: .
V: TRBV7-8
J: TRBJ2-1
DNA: TGTGCCAGCAGCTTAGAAAGTATGCTAGCGGGAGGGTGGCATGAGCAGTTCTTC
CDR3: CASSLESMLAGGWHEQFF

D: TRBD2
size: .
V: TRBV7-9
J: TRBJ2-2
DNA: TGTGCCAGCAGCCCTCCGGGACTAGCGTCCGGGGAGCTGTTTTTT
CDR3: CASSPPGLASGELFF

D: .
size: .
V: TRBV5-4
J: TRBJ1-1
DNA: TGTGCCAGCAGCTTGGCCCTGACGGTGATGAACACTGAAGCTTTCTTT
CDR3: CASSLALTVMNTEAFF

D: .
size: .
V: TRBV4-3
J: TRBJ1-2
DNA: TGCGCCAGCAGCCAAGAGATCTCGATAGACTATGGCTACACCTTC
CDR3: CASSQEISIDYGYTF

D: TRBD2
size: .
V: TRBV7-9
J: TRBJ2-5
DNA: TGTGCCAGCAGAGCGACTAGCGGGAGCTTGGAGACCCAGTACTTC
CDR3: CASRATSGSLETQYF